The text below deals with one T cell receptor beta chain. Sequencing libraries for TCR beta were prepared with iRepertoire HTBI primers and Arm-PCR of CDR3 regions. TCRdb processed the multiplex PCR reads anew with MiXCR; each CDR3 protein has one entry. The data contain roughly 560,000 distinct CDR3 sequences, 15% to 20% of them seen just once; the ten biggest clones take up 25%. This record belongs to a study of regulatory T cells in long-lasting Graves disease. Study-wide background: Antithyroid drug exposure in newly diagnosed Graves' patients had lasted under 3 months.

The time point here: newly diagnosed GD, antithyroid drugs for less than 3 months. PBMCs provided the RNA from which the TCR library was made. The CDR3 is 14 amino acids. Germline lookup yields CDR1 SGHDN and CDR2 FVKESK. Unmatched junction bases numbered 6, after V lost 4 bases and J lost 10 bases. This sample also appeared in a second study, on T cells in Graves' hyperthyroidism and ophthalmopathy. From that paper: Researchers report that a 13 V-J model separated ophthalmopathy from stable hyperthyroidism.

Sequenced material: peripheral blood mononuclear cells (PBMCs), taken at new diagnosis, from a patient treated with antithyroid drugs. V and J are TRBV14 and TRBJ2-2; TRBD2 agrees at 10 bases. The sequence was collected from a middle-aged woman with Graves disease. DNA for the CDR3: TGTGCCAGCAGCCCCTTAGCGGGGGGAGCGGAGCTGTTTTTT. Its translation: CASSPLAGGAELFF.